The 21 T cell receptor beta chains below all came from one sample that was sequenced in a study of cytomegalovirus exposure and HLA in healthy donors. This PCR relied on a set of 60 Vbeta primers and 13 Jbeta primers. Sequencing used immunoSEQ multiplex PCR; TCRdb keeps in-frame clones, though not all of them. Of roughly 110,000 clones detected, roughly 80% appear once; the ten largest clones hold roughly 2.6%. Material: PBMCs. These receptors originate from a female donor in good health and CMV-seronegative.

This clone was counted a few times. The J gene is TRBJ1-1, the V gene TRBV10-3; D remains unclear. Germline V gene lookup returns CDR1 ENHRY and CDR2 SYGVKD. The CDR3 is 11 residues long. Between the trimmed V and J ends, which lost 10 bases and 6 bases, there was a span of 12 bases. The CDR3 DNA reads as TGTGCCACCCGGTTCAACGCTGAAGCTTTCTTT. Its protein product is CATRFNAEAFF.

The chain couples TRBV7-8 to TRBJ2-7, with TRBD1 matching over 7 bases. The CDR3 extends over 18 amino acids. With V trimmed by 4 bases and J by 4 bases, 19 bases remained unmatched. CDR1 and CDR2 from the germline V gene are SGHVS and FQNEAQ. CDR3: CASSSRDSPMESAYEQYF. CDR3 bases: TGTGCCAGCAGCTCCCGGGACAGCCCCATGGAATCAGCTTACGAGCAGTACTTC.

This chain uses TRBV13 with TRBJ2-5; perhaps TRBD2 as D (6 bases). The J call is uncertain, as TRBJ2-7 better fits the DNA end. The CDR3 runs 14 residues. Germline CDR1 reads PRHDT; CDR2 reads FYEKMQ (reference sequence). The CDR3 region is CASSATREPYEQYF. CDR3 sequence (DNA): TGTGCCAGCAGCGCTACCCGGGAGCCTTACGAGCAGTACTTC.

The chain links TRBV9 to TRBJ2-5, with D perhaps TRBD2 (6 bases). CDR1 SGDLS and CDR2 YYNGEE come from the germline V gene. V was clipped by 3 bases and J by 9 bases, with 15 bases between them. This CDR3 spans 13 amino acids. The CDR3 is CASSGGDGRAQYF. Here the CDR3 DNA reads TGTGCCAGCAGCGGGGGGGACGGTAGGGCCCAGTACTTC.

The chain carries TRBV18 and TRBJ2-3, with a tentative D call TRBD1 (6 bases). Germline values: CDR1 KGHSH, CDR2 LQKENI. This CDR3 has 17 residues. V lost 3 bases to trimming and J lost 0 bases, with 16 bases between them. CDR3 loop: CASSPSRDTESTDTQYF. CDR3 coding DNA: TGTGCCAGCTCACCCAGCCGGGACACCGAGAGCACAGATACGCAGTATTTT.

The chain links TRBV5-1 to TRBJ2-2, with 8 bases that match TRBD2. Unmatched junction bases numbered 7, after V lost 5 bases and J lost 4 bases. There are 15 residues in the CDR3. CDR1 and CDR2 (germline): SGHRS, YFSETQ. The CDR3 DNA sequence: TGCGCCAGCAGGAAAGCGGGGGATCTCACCGGGGAGCTGTTTTTT. Encoded protein: CASRKAGDLTGELFF.

The V gene is TRBV27, the J gene TRBJ1-1; D remains unclear. The CDR3 is 13 residues long. With 6 bases removed from V and 5 bases from J, the gap between germline ends came to 13 bases. Germline lookup yields CDR1 MNHEY and CDR2 SMNVEV (reference sequence). The CDR3 is CASSTGWETEAFF. DNA for the CDR3: TGTGCCAGCAGCACCGGCTGGGAGACTGAAGCTTTCTTT.

V usage is TRBV6-1 and J usage is TRBJ1-1; D gene ambiguous. The CDR3 contains 13 residues. Trimming cost V 6 bases and J 3 bases, with 11 bases left between them. Germline CDR1 MNHNS, CDR2 SASEGT. Here the CDR3 DNA reads TGTGCCAGCAGACCGCAGTCCCACACTGAAGCTTTCTTT. Protein: CASRPQSHTEAFF.

This clone appeared once. The chain combines TRBV5-1 with TRBJ2-5, with 10 bases aligning to TRBD2. V was pared by 0 bases and J by 4 bases, with 6 bases of the junction left unmatched. From germline, CDR1 is SGHRS and CDR2 YFSETQ. The CDR3 contains 16 residues. The CDR3 coding sequence is TGCGCCAGCAGCTTGGGCCCAGCGGGGGGGCCAGAGACCCAGTACTTC. Its translation is CASSLGPAGGPETQYF.

This chain uses TRBV2 with TRBJ2-5, with TRBD2 matching over 7 bases. CDR3 length: 13 amino acids. After removal of 8 bases from V and 7 bases from J, the junction contained 10 bases not matched to a gene. Germline-derived CDR1 and CDR2 are SNHLY and FYNNEI. CDR3 in amino acids: CASGEGLPGTQYF. The CDR3 bases are TGTGCCAGCGGGGAGGGACTACCAGGGACCCAGTACTTC.

This chain uses TRBV4-1 with TRBJ2-3; 12 bases fit TRBD2. The CDR3 is 15 amino acids. V lost 4 bases, J lost 4 bases, and 3 bases stayed unmatched. Per the germline V gene, CDR1 is MGHRA and CDR2 is YSYEKL. The CDR3 coding sequence is TGCGCCAGCAGCCGACTAGCGGGGGATGCAGATACGCAGTATTTT. Protein: CASSRLAGDADTQYF.

The chain couples TRBV7-8 to TRBJ2-3; 9 nucleotides agree with TRBD2. In germline, CDR1 is SGHVS, CDR2 FQNEAQ. The CDR3 is 16 residues long. Trimming removed 6 bases from V and 4 bases from J; junction bases left unmatched: 11. The chain's CDR3 is CASSSRQRGDPDTQYF. The DNA for the CDR3 is TGTGCCAGCAGTTCCCGACAGCGGGGGGACCCAGATACGCAGTATTTT.

This clone was found once. The rearrangement joins TRBV9 to TRBJ1-4, with TRBD1 matching over 10 bases. CDR1 is SGDLS, CDR2 YYNGEE, per germline. The junction had 9 bases not matched to a gene; V was cut back by 3 bases and J by 7 bases. This CDR3 has 16 residues. CDR3 bases: TGTGCCAGCAGCGCAGCGATGGGGACAGGGGCTGAAAAACTGTTTTTT. It codes for CASSAAMGTGAEKLFF.

This clone occurred a few times. The chain is built from TRBV7-6 and TRBJ1-1; D remains ambiguous. Germline CDR1 reads SGHVS; CDR2 reads FNYEAQ. The CDR3 runs to 13 residues. V gave up 1 base and J gave up 1 base, with 4 bases separating them. The CDR3 DNA reads TGTGCCAGCAGCTTAGAACAGAACACTGAAGCTTTCTTT. As protein: CASSLEQNTEAFF.

The V call is TRBV19, the J call TRBJ1-5; perhaps TRBD1 as D (6 bases). The CDR3 length is 14 residues. Trimming cost V 5 bases and J 3 bases, with 11 bases left between them. CDR1 and CDR2 from the germline V gene are LNHDA and SQIVND (reference sequence). The CDR3 protein is CASSQDRINQPQHF. The CDR3 nucleotides are TGTGCCAGTAGTCAGGACAGAATCAATCAGCCCCAGCATTTT.

This clone was observed a handful of times. The gene calls are TRBV6-6 and TRBJ1-1; D call uncertain. The germline V and J ends were trimmed by 5 bases and 4 bases, with 5 bases remaining between them. Germline V gene lookup returns CDR1 MNHNY and CDR2 SVGAGI (reference sequence). The CDR3 spans 11 residues. The CDR3 sequence is CASSAPTEAFF. The CDR3 coding sequence is TGTGCCAGCAGTGCGCCCACTGAAGCTTTCTTT.

The chain is built from TRBV18 and TRBJ1-2; 9 bases map to TRBD1. Germline CDR1 reads KGHSH; CDR2 reads LQKENI. The length of the CDR3 is 17 residues. Trimming cost V 2 bases and J 4 bases; bases outside gene matches: 11. The CDR3 DNA is TGTGCCAGCTCACCAAACCCCGGGACAGGGTTCCTCTATGGCTACACCTTC. Residues: CASSPNPGTGFLYGYTF. The full variable domain, rest sourced from reference TRBV18 and TRBJ1-2, is NAGVMQNPRHLVRRRGQEARLRCSPMKGHSHVYWYRQLPEEGLKFMVYLQKENIIDESGMPKERFSAEFPKEGPSILRIQQVVRGDSAAYFCASSPNPGTGFLYGYTFGSGTRLTVV.

The table lists this clone with a few counts. V and J are TRBV5-4 and TRBJ2-7; tentative D call: TRBD2 (6 bases). CDR1 and CDR2 (germline): SGHNT, YYREEE (reference sequence). The V end lost 1 base, the J end lost 3 bases, and 14 bases lay between the germline ends. This CDR3 has 15 residues. CDR3 protein: CASSLWGLRNYEQYF. CDR3 sequence (DNA): TGTGCCAGCAGCTTGTGGGGACTCCGAAACTACGAGCAGTACTTC.

This chain joins TRBV11-2 and TRBJ2-5; possible D gene TRBD2, 5 bases. The DNA end favors TRBJ2-7, so the J call may be wrong. The germline gives CDR1 SGHAT, CDR2 FQNNGV. The CDR3 loop spans 17 amino acids. DNA for the CDR3: TGTGCCAGCAGCTCCGACCTATCGGCTAGCTTTCACTACGAGCAGTACTTC. It codes for CASSSDLSASFHYEQYF.

The chain has TRBV11-2 and TRBJ1-2; a weak D match, TRBD1 (6 bases). The CDR3 is 15 amino acids. From germline, CDR1 is SGHAT and CDR2 FQNNGV. Trimming left V 4 bases short and J 8 bases short, with 20 bases between. The CDR3 loop reads CASSSKQGLLKGYTF. The CDR3 nucleotides read TGTGCCAGCAGCTCCAAACAGGGTTTGTTAAAGGGCTACACCTTC.

This clone has just a few counts. The V and J genes are TRBV7-9 and TRBJ1-6; 7 bases are a match to TRBD1. Germline lookup yields CDR1 SEHNR and CDR2 FQNEAQ (reference sequence). The CDR3 spans 15 residues. The trim removed 5 bases at V and 10 bases at J, leaving 11 bases unmatched. CDR3 residues: CASSPPSDRESPLHF. The CDR3 coding sequence is TGTGCCAGCAGCCCGCCGAGTGACAGGGAGTCACCCCTCCACTTT.